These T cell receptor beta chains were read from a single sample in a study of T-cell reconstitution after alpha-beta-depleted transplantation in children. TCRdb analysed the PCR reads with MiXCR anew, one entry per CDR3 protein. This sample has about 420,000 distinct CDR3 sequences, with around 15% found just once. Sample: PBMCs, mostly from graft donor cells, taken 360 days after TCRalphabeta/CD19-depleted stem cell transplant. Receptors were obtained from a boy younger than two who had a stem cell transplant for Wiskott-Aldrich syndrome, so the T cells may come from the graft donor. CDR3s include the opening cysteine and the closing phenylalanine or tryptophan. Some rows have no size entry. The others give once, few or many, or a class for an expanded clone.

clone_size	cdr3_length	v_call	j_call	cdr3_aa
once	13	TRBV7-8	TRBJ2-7	CASSPGPPDEQYF
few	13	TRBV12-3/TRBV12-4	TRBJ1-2	CASSFVDDGGYTF
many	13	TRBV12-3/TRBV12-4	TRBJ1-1	CASSLTGYTEAFF
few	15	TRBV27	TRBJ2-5	CASNPSGGLGETQYF
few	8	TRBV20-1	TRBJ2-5	CSAETQYF
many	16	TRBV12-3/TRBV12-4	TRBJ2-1	CASSFFGWGRYNEQFF
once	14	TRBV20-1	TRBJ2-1	CSARKGSSYNEQFF
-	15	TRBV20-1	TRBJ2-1	CSARVPTGVGNEQFF
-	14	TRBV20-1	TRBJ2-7	CSALRTGGYNEQYF
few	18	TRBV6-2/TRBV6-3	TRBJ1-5	CASSYSRILGTGKRPQHF
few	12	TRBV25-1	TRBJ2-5	CASSGTMETQYF
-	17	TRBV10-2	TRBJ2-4	CASSGGGALPSKNIQYF
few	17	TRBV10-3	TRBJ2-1	CAISESVLGFLGDEQFF
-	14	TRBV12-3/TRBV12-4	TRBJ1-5	CASSAISGDQPQHF
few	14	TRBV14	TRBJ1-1	CASSQVNRRTEAFF
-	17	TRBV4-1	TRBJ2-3	CASSQVRDRGLTDTQYF
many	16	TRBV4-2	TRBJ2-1	CASSQDRRGPYNEQFF
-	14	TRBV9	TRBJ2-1	CASSARVFDGEQFF
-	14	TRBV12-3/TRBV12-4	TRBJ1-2	CASSSGTVDYGYTF
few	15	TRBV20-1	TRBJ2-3	CSAPKYGTSTDTQYF
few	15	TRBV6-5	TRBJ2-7	CASSYSFGTSYEQYF
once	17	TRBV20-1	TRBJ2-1	CCEKSLAGGSSYNEQFF
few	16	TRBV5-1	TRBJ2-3	CASSFKTDRLTDTQYF
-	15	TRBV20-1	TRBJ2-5	CSASALAGGRETQYF
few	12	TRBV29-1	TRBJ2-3	CSAEGAEDTQYF
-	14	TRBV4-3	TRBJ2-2	CASSQDPSTGELFF
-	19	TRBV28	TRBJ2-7	CASSFPGQGAYTFSYEQYF
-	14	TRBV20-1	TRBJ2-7	CSARARGQGHEQYF
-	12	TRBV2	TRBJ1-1	CASSEGRAEAFF
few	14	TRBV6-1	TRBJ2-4	CASSGQGIKNIQYF
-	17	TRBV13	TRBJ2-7	CASSRPGQGRQTGEQYF
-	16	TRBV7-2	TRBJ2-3	CASSAGVWFGTDTQYF
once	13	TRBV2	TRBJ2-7	CASSERELYEQYF
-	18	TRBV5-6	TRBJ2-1	CASRGGQGLRGSYNEQFF
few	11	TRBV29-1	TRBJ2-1	CSGIKEYEQFF
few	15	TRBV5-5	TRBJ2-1	CASSRGGTYYTRQFF
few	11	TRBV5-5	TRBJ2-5	CASSLQGAQYF
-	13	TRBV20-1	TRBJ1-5	CSARGGNNQPQHF
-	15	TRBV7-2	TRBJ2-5	CASSFETGGQETQYF
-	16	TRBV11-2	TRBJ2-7	CASSRTVEIEGEEQYF
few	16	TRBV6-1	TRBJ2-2	CASIDTGTANTGELFF
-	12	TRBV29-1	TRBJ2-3	CSAGQDTDTQYF
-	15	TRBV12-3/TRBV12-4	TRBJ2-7	CASRHSGGASGEQYF
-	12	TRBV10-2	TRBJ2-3	CASTQQRDTQYF
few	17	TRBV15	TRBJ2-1	CATSRDLTGFWYNEQFF